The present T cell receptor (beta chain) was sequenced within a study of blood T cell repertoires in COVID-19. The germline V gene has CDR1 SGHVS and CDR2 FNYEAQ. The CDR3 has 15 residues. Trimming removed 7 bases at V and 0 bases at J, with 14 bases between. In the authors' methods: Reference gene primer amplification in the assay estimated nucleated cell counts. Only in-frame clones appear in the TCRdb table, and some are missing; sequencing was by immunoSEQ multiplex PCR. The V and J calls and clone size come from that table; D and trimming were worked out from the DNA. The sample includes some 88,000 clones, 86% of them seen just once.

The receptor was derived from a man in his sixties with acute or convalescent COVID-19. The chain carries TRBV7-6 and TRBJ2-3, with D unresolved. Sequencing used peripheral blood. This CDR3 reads CASTLTERSTDTQYF. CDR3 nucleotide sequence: TGTGCCAGCACCCTGACGGAGAGAAGCACAGATACGCAGTATTTT.